Listed below are T cell receptor beta chains from one sample, sequenced in a study of cytomegalovirus exposure and HLA in healthy donors. Assay used: immunoSEQ multiplex PCR; TCRdb lists only in-frame clones, some missing. The top ten hold less than 4.5% of the sample, which has roughly 160,000 clones, about 72% seen once. The sequencing input was PBMCs. These receptor sequences come from a man aged 30-40 years in good health and CMV-seropositive. The CDR3 runs from the conserved cysteine through the conserved F or W. D genes are given only for firm matches. Clone size is shown for a subset of rows, as once, few, many or a class of expanded clone.

cdr3_aa cdr3_nt clone_size v_call d_call j_call
CASSRQENTEAFF TGTGCCAGCAGCCGACAGGAAAACACTGAAGCTTTCTTT . TRBV7-6 . TRBJ1-1
CASRIGLSENIQYF TGTGCCAGCAGGATCGGACTCTCGGAAAACATTCAGTACTTC . TRBV6-1 . TRBJ2-4
CSAREYEQYF TGCAGTGCTCGGGAATACGAGCAGTACTTC few TRBV20-1 . TRBJ2-7
CATTETLLGADTQYF TGTGCCACCACCGAAACTCTTCTAGGGGCAGATACGCAGTATTTT . TRBV27 . TRBJ2-3
CASSLVSGGDQFF TGTGCCAGCAGCTTAGTCAGCGGGGGGGATCAGTTCTTC . TRBV7-9 TRBD2 TRBJ2-1
CAGPGQASRRTIYF TGTGCCGGACCGGGACAGGCCTCTCGGAGGACCATATATTTT . TRBV19 TRBD1 TRBJ1-3
CSVGPDRGYGYTF TGCAGCGTTGGCCCTGACAGGGGGTATGGCTACACCTTC . TRBV29-1 TRBD1 TRBJ1-2
CASSAGLAETNTGELFF TGCGCCAGCAGCGCTGGACTAGCGGAGACGAACACCGGGGAGCTGTTTTTT once TRBV10-1 TRBD2 TRBJ2-2
CASSSSSGGDTGELFF TGCGCCAGCAGCTCGTCTAGCGGGGGGGACACCGGGGAGCTGTTTTTT . TRBV5-1 TRBD2 TRBJ2-2
CASSISQGGNQPQHF TGTGCCAGTAGTATTTCGCAGGGGGGTAATCAGCCCCAGCATTTT . TRBV19 TRBD1 TRBJ1-5
CAISWGQNTGELFF TGTGCCATCAGCTGGGGACAAAACACCGGGGAGCTGTTTTTT . TRBV10-3 . TRBJ2-2
CSVERTGGEETQYF TGCAGCGTTGAGAGGACAGGGGGCGAAGAGACCCAGTACTTC few TRBV29-1 TRBD1 TRBJ2-5
CSVSQGARTEAFF TGCAGCGTGTCACAGGGGGCTAGGACTGAAGCTTTCTTT . TRBV29-1 TRBD1 TRBJ1-1
CASSDNRGHGELFF TGTGCCAGCAGTGACAACAGGGGGCACGGGGAGCTGTTTTTT . TRBV6-4 TRBD1 TRBJ2-2
CASSQSTRDEAFF TGTGCCAGCAGCCAAAGTACGAGAGATGAAGCTTTCTTT . TRBV14 . TRBJ1-1
CASSQVGQGSTDTQYF TGCGCCAGCAGCCAAGTCGGACAGGGGTCCACAGATACGCAGTATTTT . TRBV4-1 TRBD1 TRBJ2-3
CAISESMQRDTQYF TGTGCCATCAGTGAGTCGATGCAGCGGGATACGCAGTATTTT . TRBV10-3 . TRBJ2-3
CASSFAGGTDTQYF TGTGCCAGCAGTTTTGCCGGGGGCACAGATACGCAGTATTTT . TRBV6-6 . TRBJ2-3
CATSRDRAETQYF TGTGCCACCAGCAGAGACAGGGCCGAGACCCAGTACTTC . TRBV15 . TRBJ2-5
CSVEGAGPTDTQYF TGCAGCGTTGAGGGGGCGGGCCCGACAGATACGCAGTATTTT once TRBV29-1 . TRBJ2-3
CASSLAGQGSYEQYF TGTGCCAGCAGCTTAGCAGGGCAGGGGAGCTACGAGCAGTACTTC . TRBV7-2 . TRBJ2-7
CASSLGEAGGELFF TGTGCCAGCAGCTTAGGGGAGGCTGGCGGGGAGCTGTTTTTT . TRBV11-2 . TRBJ2-2